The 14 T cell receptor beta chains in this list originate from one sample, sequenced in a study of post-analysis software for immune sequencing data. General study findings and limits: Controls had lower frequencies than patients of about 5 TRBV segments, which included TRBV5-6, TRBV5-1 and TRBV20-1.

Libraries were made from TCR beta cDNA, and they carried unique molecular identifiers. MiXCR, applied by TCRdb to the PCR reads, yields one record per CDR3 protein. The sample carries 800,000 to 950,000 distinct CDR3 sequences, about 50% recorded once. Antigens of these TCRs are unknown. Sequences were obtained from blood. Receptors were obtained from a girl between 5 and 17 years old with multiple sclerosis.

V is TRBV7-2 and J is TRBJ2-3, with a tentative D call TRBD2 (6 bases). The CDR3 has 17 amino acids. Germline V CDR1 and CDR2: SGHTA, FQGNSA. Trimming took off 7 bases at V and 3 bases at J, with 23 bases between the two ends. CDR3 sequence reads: CASTSPTWGEITDTQYF. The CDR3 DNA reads TGTGCCAGCACCTCTCCTACTTGGGGGGAGATAACAGATACGCAGTATTTT.

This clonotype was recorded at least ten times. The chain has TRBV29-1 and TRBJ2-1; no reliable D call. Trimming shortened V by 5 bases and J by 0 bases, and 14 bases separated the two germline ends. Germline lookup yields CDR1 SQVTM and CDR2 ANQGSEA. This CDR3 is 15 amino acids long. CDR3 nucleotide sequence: TGCAGCGTTCGTCGAAGCGCACCCTCCTACAATGAGCAGTTCTTC. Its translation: CSVRRSAPSYNEQFF.

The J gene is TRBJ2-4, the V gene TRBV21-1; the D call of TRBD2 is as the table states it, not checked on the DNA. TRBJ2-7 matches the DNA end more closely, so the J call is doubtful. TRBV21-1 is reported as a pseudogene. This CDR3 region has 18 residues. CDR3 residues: CASSPGGLAETPTYEQYF. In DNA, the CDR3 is TGTGCCAGCAGCCCTGGGGGACTAGCGGAAACACCCACCTACGAGCAGTACTTC.

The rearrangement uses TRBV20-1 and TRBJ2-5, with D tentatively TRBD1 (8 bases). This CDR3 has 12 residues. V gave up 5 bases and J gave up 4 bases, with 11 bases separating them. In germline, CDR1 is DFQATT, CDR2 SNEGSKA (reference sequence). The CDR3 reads CSAYRGGETQYF. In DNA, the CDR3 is TGCAGTGCTTACAGGGGGGGAGAGACCCAGTACTTC.

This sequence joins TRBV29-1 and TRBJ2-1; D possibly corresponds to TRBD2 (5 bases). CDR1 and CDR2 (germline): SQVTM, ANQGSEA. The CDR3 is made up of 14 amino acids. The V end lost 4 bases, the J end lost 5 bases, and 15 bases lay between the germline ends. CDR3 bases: TGCAGCGTTGCATCGGTCGGACTGCACAATGAGCAGTTCTTC. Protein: CSVASVGLHNEQFF.

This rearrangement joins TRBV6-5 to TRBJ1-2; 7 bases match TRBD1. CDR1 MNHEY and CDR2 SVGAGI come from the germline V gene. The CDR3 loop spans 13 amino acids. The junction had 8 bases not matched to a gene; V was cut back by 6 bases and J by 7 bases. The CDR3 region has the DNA TGTGCCAGCAGCAGAGACAGGGTGACTGGCTACACCTTC. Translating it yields CASSRDRVTGYTF.

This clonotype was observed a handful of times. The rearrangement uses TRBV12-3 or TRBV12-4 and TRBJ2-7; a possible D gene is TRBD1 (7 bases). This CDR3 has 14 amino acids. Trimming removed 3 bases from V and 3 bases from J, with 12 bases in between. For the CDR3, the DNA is TGTGCCAGCAGTTTTGGGCGGGACAGCTACGAGCAGTACTTC. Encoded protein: CASSFGRDSYEQYF.

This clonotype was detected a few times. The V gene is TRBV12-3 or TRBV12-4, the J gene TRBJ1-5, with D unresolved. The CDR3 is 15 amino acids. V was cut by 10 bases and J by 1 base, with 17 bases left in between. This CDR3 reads CATRKGGGSNQPQHF. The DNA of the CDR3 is TGTGCCACCCGAAAAGGAGGTGGGAGCAATCAGCCCCAGCATTTT.

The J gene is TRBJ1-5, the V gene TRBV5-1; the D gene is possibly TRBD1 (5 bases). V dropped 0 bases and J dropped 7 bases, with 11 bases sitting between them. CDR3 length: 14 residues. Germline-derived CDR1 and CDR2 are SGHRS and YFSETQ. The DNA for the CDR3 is TGCGCCAGCAGCTTGGGGGGGTCGGGACAGCCCCAGCATTTT. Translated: CASSLGGSGQPQHF.

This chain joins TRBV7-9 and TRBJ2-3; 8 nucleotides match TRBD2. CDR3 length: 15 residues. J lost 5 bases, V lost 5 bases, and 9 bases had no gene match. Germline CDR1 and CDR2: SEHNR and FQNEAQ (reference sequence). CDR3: CASSRTGTRGDTQYF. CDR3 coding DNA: TGTGCCAGCAGCCGAACCGGGACTAGGGGAGATACGCAGTATTTT. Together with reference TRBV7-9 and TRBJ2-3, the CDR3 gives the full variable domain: DTGVSQNPRHKITKRGQNVTFRCDPISEHNRLYWYRQTLGQGPEFLTYFQNEAQLEKSRLLSDRFSAERPKGSFSTLEIQRTEQGDSAMYLCASSRTGTRGDTQYFGPGTRLTVL.

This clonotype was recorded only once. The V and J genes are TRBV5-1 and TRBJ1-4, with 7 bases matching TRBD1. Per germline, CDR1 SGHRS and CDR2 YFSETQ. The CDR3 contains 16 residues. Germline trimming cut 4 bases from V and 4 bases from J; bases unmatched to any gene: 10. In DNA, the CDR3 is TGCGCCAGCAGCCCGGGGACAGTTTTCCTTAATGAAAAACTGTTTTTT. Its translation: CASSPGTVFLNEKLFF.

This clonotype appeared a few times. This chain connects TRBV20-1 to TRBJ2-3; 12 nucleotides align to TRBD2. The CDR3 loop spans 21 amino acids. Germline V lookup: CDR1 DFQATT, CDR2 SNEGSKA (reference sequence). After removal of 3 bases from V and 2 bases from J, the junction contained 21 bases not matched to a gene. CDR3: CSARAYSFGASGRAVTDTQYF. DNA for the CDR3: TGCAGTGCTAGGGCTTATTCGTTTGGGGCTAGCGGGAGGGCCGTCACAGATACGCAGTATTTT.

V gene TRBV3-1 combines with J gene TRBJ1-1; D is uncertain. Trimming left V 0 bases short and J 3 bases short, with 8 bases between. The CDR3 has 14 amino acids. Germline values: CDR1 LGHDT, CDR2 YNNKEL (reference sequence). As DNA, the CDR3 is TGTGCCAGCAGCCAAGAGTTTTCGTACACTGAAGCTTTCTTT. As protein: CASSQEFSYTEAFF.

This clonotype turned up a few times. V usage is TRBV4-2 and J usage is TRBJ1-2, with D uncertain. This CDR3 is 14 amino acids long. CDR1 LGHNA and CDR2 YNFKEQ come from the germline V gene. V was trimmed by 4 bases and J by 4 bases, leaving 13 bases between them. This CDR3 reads CASSPQTGVYGYTF. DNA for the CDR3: TGTGCCAGCAGCCCCCAGACTGGGGTCTATGGCTACACCTTC.